The T cell receptor beta chain described here comes from a study of T cell clones after liver transplantation. Overall study results and limits: Migration into the graft, not deletion, may explain lost graft donor-reactive T cells. The donor-reactive repertoire was only partly measurable in a couple of subjects, lacking donor cells. In 5 of 8 subjects, circulating graft-donor-reactive CD4 TCRbeta sequences fell significantly after transplant.

Comments on this clone: Its antigen is not known.

J gave up 5 bases and V 3 bases, and 3 bases lay outside the gene matches. The length of the CDR3 is 15 residues. Germline CDR1 reads MNHEY; CDR2 reads SVGAGI. TCRdb's copy holds only in-frame clones and misses some; the assay was immunoSEQ multiplex PCR. The sample holds about 20,000 clones, more than 65% seen once. The genes are TRBV6-5 and TRBJ2-7; 14 bases map to TRBD2. This material consisted of CD8+ T cells from blood, taken 52 to 60 months after liver transplant. This receptor was obtained from a human patient who received a liver transplant. Some T cells may possibly be graft donor cells. In DNA form, the CDR3 reads TGTGCCAGCAGTTATAGACTAGCGGGGGGGCACGAGCAGTACTTC. Amino acid sequence: CASSYRLAGGHEQYF.